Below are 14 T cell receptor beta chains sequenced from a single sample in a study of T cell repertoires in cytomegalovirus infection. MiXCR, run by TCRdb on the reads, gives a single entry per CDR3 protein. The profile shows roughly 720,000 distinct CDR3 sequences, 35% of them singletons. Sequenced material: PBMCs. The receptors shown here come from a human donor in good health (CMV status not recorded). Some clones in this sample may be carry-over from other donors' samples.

Written as DNA, the CDR3 is TGCAGTGCTGAGGGGGAGGCCACCCCGTCAGAGACCCAGTACTTC. This encodes CSAEGEATPSETQYF. The chain couples TRBV20-1 to TRBJ2-5; D may match TRBD1 or TRBD2 (6 bases each). This CDR3 contains 15 residues. V lost 5 bases and J lost 4, with 20 bases in between. Germline-derived CDR1 and CDR2 are DFQATT and SNEGSKA (reference sequence).

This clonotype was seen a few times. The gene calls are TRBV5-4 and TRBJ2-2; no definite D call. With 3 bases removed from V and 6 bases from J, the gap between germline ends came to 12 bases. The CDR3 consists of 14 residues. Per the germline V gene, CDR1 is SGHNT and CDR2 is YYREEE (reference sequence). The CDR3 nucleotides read TGTGCCAGCAGCTCCGGACCATACGCCGGGGAGCTGTTTTTT. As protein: CASSSGPYAGELFF.

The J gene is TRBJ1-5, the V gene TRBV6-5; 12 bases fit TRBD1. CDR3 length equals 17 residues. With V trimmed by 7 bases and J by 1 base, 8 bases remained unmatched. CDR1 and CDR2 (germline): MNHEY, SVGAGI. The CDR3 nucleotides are TGTGCCAGCATCCGGGACAGGGGGCGCGGAAGCAATCAGCCCCAGCATTTT. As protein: CASIRDRGRGSNQPQHF.

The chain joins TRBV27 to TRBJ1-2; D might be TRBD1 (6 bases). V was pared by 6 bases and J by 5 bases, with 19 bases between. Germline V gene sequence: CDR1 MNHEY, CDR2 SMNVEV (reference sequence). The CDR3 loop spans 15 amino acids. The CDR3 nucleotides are TGTGCCAGCAGCCCAGCAGGGGCTCTACTATATGGCTACACCTTC. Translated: CASSPAGALLYGYTF.

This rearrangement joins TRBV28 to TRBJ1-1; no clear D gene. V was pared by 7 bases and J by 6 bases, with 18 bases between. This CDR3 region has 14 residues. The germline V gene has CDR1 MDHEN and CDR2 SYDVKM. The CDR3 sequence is CASTPLETFAEAFF. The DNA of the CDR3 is TGTGCCAGCACCCCCCTTGAAACTTTTGCTGAAGCTTTCTTT. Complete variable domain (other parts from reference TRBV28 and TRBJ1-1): DVKVTQSSRYLVKRTGEKVFLECVQDMDHENMFWYRQDPGLGLRLIYFSYDVKMKEKGDIPEGYSVSREKKERFSLILESASTNQTSMYLCASTPLETFAEAFFGQGTRLTVV.

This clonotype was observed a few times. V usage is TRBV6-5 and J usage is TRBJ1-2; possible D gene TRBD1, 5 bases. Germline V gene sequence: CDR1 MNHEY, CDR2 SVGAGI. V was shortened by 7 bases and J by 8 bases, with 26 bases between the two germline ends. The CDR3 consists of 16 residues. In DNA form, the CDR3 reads TGTGCCAGCACCATACTCAGGGCCCATGGGCCGGAGGGCTACACCTTC. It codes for CASTILRAHGPEGYTF.

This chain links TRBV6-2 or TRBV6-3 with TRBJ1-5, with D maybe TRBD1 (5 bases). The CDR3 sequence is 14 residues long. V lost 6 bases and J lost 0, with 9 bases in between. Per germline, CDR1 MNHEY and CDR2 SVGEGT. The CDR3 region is CASSQTDSNQPQHF. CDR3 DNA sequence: TGTGCCAGCAGCCAGACAGATAGCAATCAGCCCCAGCATTTT.

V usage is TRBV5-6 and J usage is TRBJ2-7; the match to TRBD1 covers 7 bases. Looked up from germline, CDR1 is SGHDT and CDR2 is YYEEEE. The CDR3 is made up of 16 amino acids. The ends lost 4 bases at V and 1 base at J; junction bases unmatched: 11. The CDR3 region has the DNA TGTGCCAGCAGCCCCCTGCCCGGGACAGCATCCTACGAGCAGTACTTC. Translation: CASSPLPGTASYEQYF.

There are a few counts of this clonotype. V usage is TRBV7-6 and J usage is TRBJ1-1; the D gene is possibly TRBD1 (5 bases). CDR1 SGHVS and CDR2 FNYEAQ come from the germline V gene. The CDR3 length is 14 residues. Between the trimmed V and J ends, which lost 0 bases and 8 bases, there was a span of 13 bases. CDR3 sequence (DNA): TGTGCCAGCAGCTTAGCGGGGGTGCAACAAGAAGCTTTCTTT. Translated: CASSLAGVQQEAFF.

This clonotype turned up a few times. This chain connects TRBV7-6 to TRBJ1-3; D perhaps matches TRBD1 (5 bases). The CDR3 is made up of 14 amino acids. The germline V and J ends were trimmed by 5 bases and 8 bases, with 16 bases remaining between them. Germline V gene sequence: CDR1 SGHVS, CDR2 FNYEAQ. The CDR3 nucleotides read TGTGCCAGCAGCCCTAAAGGGTCGGGGGACACCATATATTTT. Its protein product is CASSPKGSGDTIYF.

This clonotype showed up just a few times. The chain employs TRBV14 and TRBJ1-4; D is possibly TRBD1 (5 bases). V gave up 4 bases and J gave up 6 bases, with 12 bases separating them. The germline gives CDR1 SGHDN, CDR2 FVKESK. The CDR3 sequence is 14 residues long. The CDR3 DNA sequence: TGTGCCAGCAGCCCGGGACGGGGAGATGAAAAACTGTTTTTT. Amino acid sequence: CASSPGRGDEKLFF.

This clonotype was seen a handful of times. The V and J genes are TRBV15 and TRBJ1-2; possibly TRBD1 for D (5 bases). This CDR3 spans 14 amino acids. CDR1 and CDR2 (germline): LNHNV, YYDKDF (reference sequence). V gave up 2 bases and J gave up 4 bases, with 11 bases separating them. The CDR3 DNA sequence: TGTGCCACCAGCAGATCCGGGACGGCCTATGGCTACACCTTC. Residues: CATSRSGTAYGYTF.

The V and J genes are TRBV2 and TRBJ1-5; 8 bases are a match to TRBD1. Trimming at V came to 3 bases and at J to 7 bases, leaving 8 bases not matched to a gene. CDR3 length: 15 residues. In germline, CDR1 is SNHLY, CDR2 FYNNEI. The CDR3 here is CASSDSQGAGQPQHF. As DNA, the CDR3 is TGTGCCAGCAGTGACTCTCAGGGGGCAGGGCAGCCCCAGCATTTT. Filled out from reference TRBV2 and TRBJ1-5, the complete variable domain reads EPEVTQTPSHQVTQMGQEVILRCVPISNHLYFYWYRQILGQKVEFLVSFYNNEISEKSEIFDDQFSVERPDGSNFTLKIRSTKLEDSAMYFCASSDSQGAGQPQHFGDGTRLSIL.

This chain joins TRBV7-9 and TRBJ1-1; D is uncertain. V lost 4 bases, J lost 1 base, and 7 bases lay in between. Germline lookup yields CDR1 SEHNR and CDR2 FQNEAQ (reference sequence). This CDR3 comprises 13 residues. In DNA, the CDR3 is TGTGCCAGCAGCTACTGGGGGAACACTGAAGCTTTCTTT. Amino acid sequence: CASSYWGNTEAFF.